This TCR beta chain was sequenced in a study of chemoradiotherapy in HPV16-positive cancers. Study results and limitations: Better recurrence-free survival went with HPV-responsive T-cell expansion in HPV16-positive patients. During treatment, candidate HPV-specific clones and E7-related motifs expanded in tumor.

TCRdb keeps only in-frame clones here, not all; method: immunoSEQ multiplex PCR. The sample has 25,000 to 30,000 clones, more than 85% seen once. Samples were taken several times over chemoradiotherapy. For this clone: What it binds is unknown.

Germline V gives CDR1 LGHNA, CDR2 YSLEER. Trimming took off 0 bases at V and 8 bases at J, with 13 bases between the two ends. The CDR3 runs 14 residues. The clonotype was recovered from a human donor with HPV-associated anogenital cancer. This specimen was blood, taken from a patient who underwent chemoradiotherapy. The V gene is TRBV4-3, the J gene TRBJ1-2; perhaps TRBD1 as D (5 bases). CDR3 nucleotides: TGCGCCAGCAGCCAAGATCCCAGGGTTTACGGCTACACCTTC. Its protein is CASSQDPRVYGYTF.